This T cell receptor beta chain stems from a study of T cells in Graves' hyperthyroidism and ophthalmopathy. CDR1 and CDR2 (germline): MNHNS, SASEGT. The CDR3 loop spans 13 amino acids. V lost 5 bases to trimming and J lost 4 bases, with 12 bases between them. TCR beta CDR3 sequences were amplified from RNA transcripts. Initially, a first-round RT-PCR of the TCR CDR3 employed the HTBI primer set. TCRdb re-derived calls from the multiplex PCR reads in MiXCR, one entry per CDR3 protein. The sample consists of some 770,000 distinct CDR3 sequences, about a sixth of them appearing once. There are many counts of this clonotype.

The chain combines TRBV6-1 with TRBJ2-7; D not resolved. This clonotype was obtained from a young man with Graves' hyperthyroidism. The sample was blood. In DNA form, the CDR3 reads TGTGCCAGCAGTTACGGGCAGATATACGAGCAGTACTTC. Protein product: CASSYGQIYEQYF.